The clone carrying this T cell receptor (beta chain) has a handful of counts. The antigen is undetermined. The sample comes from a study of Graves' ophthalmopathy and Graves' hyperthyroidism. Notes on the study in general: Ophthalmopathy progression cases were predicted by the model with about 70% sensitivity and about 72% specificity.

Recruitment covered hyperthyroidism patients aged 18 to 65 whose new diagnosis was of under 2 months' duration. Uncontrolled infections, other autoimmune diseases, pregnancy or lactation barred patients from enrollment. Clinical symptoms and serum thyroxine were used for diagnosis; TRAb, thyroid ultrasound and orbital computed tomography were also relied on. This CDR3 contains 14 residues. Per the germline V gene, CDR1 is SGHDN and CDR2 is FVKESK. The V gene end was trimmed by 2 bases and the J gene end by 6 bases; junction bases not matched to a gene: 7. Beta-chain TCR CDR3 regions were amplified from RNA transcripts. The first-round RT-PCR employed HTBI primers together with the Qiagen OneStep RT-PCR kit. A multiplex PCR was then performed as the second round. Using its own MiXCR run on the multiplex PCR reads, TCRdb lists one record per CDR3 protein. The sample lists about 1.2 million distinct CDR3 sequences; 35% to 45% were seen once.

The genes are TRBV14 and TRBJ2-7; 7 positions agree with TRBD2. The receptor was derived from an adult man with Graves' hyperthyroidism. Sequencing was performed on peripheral blood or thyroid tissue (not recorded which). CDR3 sequence (DNA): TGTGCCAGCAGCCAATCAAAGCGGGGAGGCGAGCAGTACTTC. It codes for CASSQSKRGGEQYF.